One and the same sample provided the 21 T cell receptor beta chains below, sequenced in a study of Ad26.COV2.S vaccination and SARS-CoV-2 variants. Libraries were prepared by immunoSEQ multiplex PCR; TCRdb keeps only in-frame clonotypes and omits some of them. The data contain a few hundred thousand clones, roughly 90% of them singletons. Regarding treatment: some 20 received Ad26.COV2.S at low or high dose, single or two shots; about 5 received placebo; per-sample allocation not given. Day 63 following the first vaccine or placebo injection was when the samples were taken. The material sequenced was peripheral blood, taken in a trial of Ad26.COV2.S vaccine versus placebo. The receptors derive from a person aged 18-65 years who received the Ad26.COV2.S COVID-19 vaccine or a placebo.

The chain is built from TRBV2 and TRBJ2-7, with a weak D call TRBD2 (6 bases). This CDR3 has 14 residues. The germline gives CDR1 SNHLY, CDR2 FYNNEI. Deletions cut 5 bases from V and 6 bases from J, with 17 bases between. CDR3 sequence (DNA): TGTGCCAGCAGTCGCCCCAGTGGGGGAGGCGAGCAGTACTTC. Residues: CASSRPSGGGEQYF.

V usage is TRBV27 and J usage is TRBJ2-5; TRBD1 matches 8 bases. V gave up 2 bases and J gave up 2 bases; unmatched junction bases: 13. The CDR3 is 18 amino acids. Germline assignment: CDR1 MNHEY and CDR2 SMNVEV (reference sequence). CDR3 nucleotides: TGTGCCAGCAGTTTAAACTCCTGGACAGGGAGATTTCAAGAGACCCAGTACTTC. It specifies CASSLNSWTGRFQETQYF.

The CDR3: CASSVASGGPQETQYF. CDR3 DNA sequence: TGTGCCAGCAGCGTAGCTAGCGGGGGCCCGCAAGAGACCCAGTACTTC. The chain employs TRBV9 and TRBJ2-5; 10 bases fit TRBD2. V lost 0 bases, J lost 2 bases, and 4 bases stayed unmatched. The germline CDR1 and CDR2 sequences are SGDLS and YYNGEE. This CDR3 is 16 amino acids long.

J is TRBJ2-3 and V is TRBV15; TRBD1 aligns across 9 bases. The CDR3 is 15 residues long. Germline CDR1 and CDR2: LNHNV and YYDKDF (reference sequence). V shed 5 bases and J 6 bases; nucleotides not matched to a gene: 9. The CDR3: CATSESRDRVDTQYF. The CDR3 region has the DNA TGTGCCACCAGCGAGTCCCGGGACAGGGTTGATACGCAGTATTTT.

The rearrangement links TRBV10-3 to TRBJ1-4, with D perhaps TRBD1 (6 bases). This CDR3 region has 14 residues. V lost 6 bases, J lost 6 bases, and 14 bases lay in between. The germline CDR1 and CDR2 sequences are ENHRY and SYGVKD. This chain's CDR3 is CAIRAGAGDEKLFF. The CDR3 DNA reads as TGTGCCATCAGGGCGGGGGCTGGTGATGAAAAACTGTTTTTT.

The chain joins TRBV18 to TRBJ2-1, with 9 bases aligning to TRBD2. The V and J ends lost 1 base and 5 bases, in that order; junction bases with no gene match: 9. Germline assignment: CDR1 KGHSH and CDR2 LQKENI. The CDR3 runs 17 residues. This CDR3 is CASSPLAGVTKNNEQFF. In DNA, the CDR3 is TGTGCCAGCTCACCACTAGCGGGGGTGACCAAAAACAATGAGCAGTTCTTC.

The rearrangement uses TRBV5-8 and TRBJ2-1; TRBD2 matches at 12 bases. V lost 5 bases and J lost 7; bases outside the gene matches: 10. Germline CDR1 is SGHTS and CDR2 is YDEGEE. The CDR3 is 16 residues long. In DNA, the CDR3 is TGTGCCAGCAGAAAAACTAGCGGGGGGATAGGAAATGAGCAGTTCTTC. Translation gives CASRKTSGGIGNEQFF.

This clone showed up just a few times. The rearrangement links TRBV21-1 to TRBJ2-5; the table's D gene call, TRBD1, was not cross checked with the DNA. TRBV21-1 is an annotated pseudogene. The CDR3 runs 15 residues. DNA for the CDR3: TGTGCCAGCAGCCACACGGGACAGGGGGTGGAGACCCAGTACTTC. It codes for CASSHTGQGVETQYF.

The chain has TRBV7-3 and TRBJ2-5; unclear D gene. The germline V gene has CDR1 SGHTA and CDR2 FQGTGA. V was shortened by 2 bases and J by 0 bases, with 7 bases between the two germline ends. The CDR3 runs 14 residues. The DNA of the CDR3 is TGTGCCAGCAGCTTATGGGCCCACCAAGAGACCCAGTACTTC. Its translation: CASSLWAHQETQYF.

V gene TRBV5-5 combines with J gene TRBJ2-7, with D perhaps matching TRBD2 (5 bases). Trimming pared 0 bases from V and 3 bases from J, leaving 10 bases between. Germline CDR1 is SGHKS and CDR2 is YYEKEE (reference sequence). This CDR3 contains 14 residues. CDR3 sequence (DNA): TGTGCCAGCAGCTTGGCGGACGGAGGCTACGAGCAGTACTTC. Translating gives CASSLADGGYEQYF.

DNA for the CDR3: TGTGCCACCAGTGATTTGTCGATAGAGACCCAGTACTTC. Protein sequence: CATSDLSIETQYF. The chain couples TRBV24-1 to TRBJ2-5, with D unclear. V lost 0 bases to trimming and J lost 4 bases, with 5 bases between them. Germline CDR1 reads KGHDR; CDR2 reads SFDVKD. CDR3 length equals 13 residues.

This clone has more than one count but fewer than ten. The rearrangement links TRBV5-5 to TRBJ1-3; D is possibly TRBD1 (5 bases). CDR1 SGHKS and CDR2 YYEKEE come from the germline V gene (reference sequence). Trimming left V 4 bases short and J 4 bases short, with 18 bases between. The length of the CDR3 is 16 residues. CDR3 sequence: CASSVQDRGLGNTIYF. In DNA form, the CDR3 reads TGTGCCAGCAGCGTACAGGACCGTGGTTTGGGAAACACCATATATTTT.

The CDR3 region is CASSYSPGGSYNEQFF. CDR3 coding DNA: TGTGCCAGCAGTTATAGTCCGGGAGGGTCCTACAATGAGCAGTTCTTC. The genes are TRBV6-2 or TRBV6-3 and TRBJ2-1; 8 bases align to TRBD2. Germline trimming cut 3 bases from V and 1 base from J; bases unmatched to any gene: 5. Germline CDR1 and CDR2: MNHEY and SVGEGT. The CDR3 is 16 amino acids.

This clone showed up just once. V and J are TRBV9 and TRBJ1-1; 11 nucleotides align to TRBD1. Germline lookup yields CDR1 SGDLS and CDR2 YYNGEE. Losses at the gene ends were 4 bases for V and 4 bases for J; bases not matched to a gene: 6. The CDR3 is 15 amino acids. Here the CDR3 DNA reads TGTGCCAGCAGCTATACCGGGACAGGGGGCACTGAAGCTTTCTTT. It codes for CASSYTGTGGTEAFF.

The V gene is TRBV11-2, the J gene TRBJ1-1; D unresolved. V was pared by 0 bases and J by 4 bases, with 15 bases between. Looked up from germline, CDR1 is SGHAT and CDR2 is FQNNGV. The CDR3 totals 16 residues. The CDR3 here is CASSLDSLNSRTEAFF. The CDR3 coding sequence is TGTGCCAGCAGCTTAGATTCATTGAACTCTCGCACTGAAGCTTTCTTT.

The table lists this clone with a few counts. This chain links TRBV28 with TRBJ2-1, with 12 positions matching TRBD1. Per the germline V gene, CDR1 is MDHEN and CDR2 is SYDVKM. This CDR3 contains 16 residues. Trimming cost V 4 bases and J 6 bases; bases outside gene matches: 7. CDR3 amino acids: CASSSTGTGGVNEQFF. CDR3 nucleotides: TGTGCCAGCAGTTCCACCGGGACAGGGGGCGTCAATGAGCAGTTCTTC.

This chain uses TRBV30 with TRBJ1-1, with a weak D call TRBD1 (5 bases). CDR3 size: 14 residues. Germline V CDR1 and CDR2: GTSNPN, SVGIG (reference sequence). V was cut by 5 bases and J by 5 bases, with 18 bases left in between. The CDR3 reads CAWLLGVKGTEAFF. CDR3 bases: TGTGCCTGGCTCTTGGGGGTCAAGGGGACTGAAGCTTTCTTT. Using reference TRBV30 and TRBJ1-1 for the parts outside the CDR3, the full variable domain is SQTIHQWPATLVQPVGSPLSLECTVEGTSNPNLYWYRQAAGRGLQLLFYSVGIGQISSEVPQNLSASRPQDRQFILSSKKLLLSDSGFYLCAWLLGVKGTEAFFGQGTRLTVV.

The V and J genes are TRBV3-1 (or the pseudogene TRBV3-2) and TRBJ1-5, with TRBD1 identical over 9 bases. V dropped 3 bases and J dropped 6; count of bases not matched to a gene: 6. There are 15 residues in the CDR3. The V gene's germline CDR1 is LGHDT and CDR2 YNNKEL (reference sequence). The CDR3 DNA is TGTGCCAGCAGCCATCGGACAGGGGACGGTCAGCCCCAGCATTTT. Amino acid sequence: CASSHRTGDGQPQHF.

This chain joins TRBV11-2 and TRBJ1-5; D remains unclear. CDR1 is SGHAT, CDR2 FQNNGV, per germline. The CDR3 length is 13 residues. Trimming pared 1 base from V and 5 bases from J, leaving 6 bases between. CDR3 amino acids: CASSLVRYQPQHF. Here the CDR3 DNA reads TGTGCCAGCAGCTTAGTCAGATATCAGCCCCAGCATTTT.

This chain links TRBV6-6 with TRBJ1-4; TRBD1 might be the D (5 bases). Trimming removed 10 bases at V and 10 bases at J, with 13 bases between. The CDR3 sequence is 11 residues long. Germline-derived CDR1 and CDR2 are MNHNY and SVGAGI (reference sequence). CDR3 in DNA: TGTGCCATGGGGACCAGCGGAAAACTGTTTTTT. Its protein is CAMGTSGKLFF.

This clone was counted once. The J gene is TRBJ2-2, the V gene TRBV29-1; 9 nucleotides agree with TRBD1. The germline gives CDR1 SQVTM, CDR2 ANQGSEA. V dropped 8 bases and J dropped 4; count of bases not matched to a gene: 14. CDR3 length: 16 amino acids. CDR3 sequence reads: CSPNEDRGRVTGELFF. Here the CDR3 DNA reads TGCAGCCCGAACGAGGACAGGGGCAGAGTCACCGGGGAGCTGTTTTTT.